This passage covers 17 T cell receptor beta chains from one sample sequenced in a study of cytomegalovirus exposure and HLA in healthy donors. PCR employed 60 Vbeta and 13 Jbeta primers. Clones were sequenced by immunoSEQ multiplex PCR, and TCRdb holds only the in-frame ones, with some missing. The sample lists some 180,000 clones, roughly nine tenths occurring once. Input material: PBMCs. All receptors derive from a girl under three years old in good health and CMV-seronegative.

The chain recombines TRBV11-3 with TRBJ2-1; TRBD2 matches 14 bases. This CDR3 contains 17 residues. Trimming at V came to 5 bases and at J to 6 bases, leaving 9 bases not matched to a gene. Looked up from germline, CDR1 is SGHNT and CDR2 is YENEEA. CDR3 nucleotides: TGTGCCAGCAGCCCAGCCGGGACTAGCGGGAGTGGCAATGAGCAGTTCTTC. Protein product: CASSPAGTSGSGNEQFF.

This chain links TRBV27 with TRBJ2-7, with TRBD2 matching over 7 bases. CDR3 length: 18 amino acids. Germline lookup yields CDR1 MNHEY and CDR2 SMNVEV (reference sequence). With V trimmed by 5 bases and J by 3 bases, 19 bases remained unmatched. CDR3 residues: CASSGFMFEGGPVYEQYF. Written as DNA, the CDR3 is TGTGCCAGCAGTGGGTTCATGTTCGAGGGAGGGCCGGTCTACGAGCAGTACTTC.

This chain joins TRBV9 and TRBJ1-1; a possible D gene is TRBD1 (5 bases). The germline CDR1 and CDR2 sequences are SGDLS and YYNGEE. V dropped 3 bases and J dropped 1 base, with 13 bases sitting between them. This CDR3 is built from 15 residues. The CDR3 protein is CASSAMTAPNTEAFF. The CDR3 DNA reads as TGTGCCAGCAGCGCAATGACAGCCCCGAACACTGAAGCTTTCTTT.

This CDR3 reads CASSLLSQHYEQYF. CDR3 DNA sequence: TGCGCCAGCAGCTTGCTGTCGCAACACTACGAGCAGTACTTC. The chain couples TRBV5-1 to TRBJ2-7; no firm D call. This CDR3 is built from 14 residues. Looked up from germline, CDR1 is SGHRS and CDR2 is YFSETQ. Deletions cut 1 base from V and 3 bases from J, with 11 bases between.

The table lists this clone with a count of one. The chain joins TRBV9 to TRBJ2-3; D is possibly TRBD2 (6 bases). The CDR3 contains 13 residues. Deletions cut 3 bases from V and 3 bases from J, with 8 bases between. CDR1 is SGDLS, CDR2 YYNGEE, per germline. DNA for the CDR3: TGTGCCAGCAGCGCGGGGGTGACAGATACGCAGTATTTT. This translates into CASSAGVTDTQYF.

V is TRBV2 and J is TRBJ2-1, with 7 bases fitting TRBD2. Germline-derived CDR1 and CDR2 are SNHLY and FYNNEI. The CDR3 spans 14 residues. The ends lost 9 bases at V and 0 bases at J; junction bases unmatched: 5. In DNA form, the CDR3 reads TGTGCCAGTCGTCAGCGGGGCTCCTACAATGAGCAGTTCTTC. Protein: CASRQRGSYNEQFF.

The DNA of the CDR3 is TGTGCCAGCAGTTACTCGAAGGGTACAGGTCAGCCCCAGCATTTT. Translation: CASSYSKGTGQPQHF. This sequence joins TRBV6-6 and TRBJ1-5; D might be TRBD1 (5 bases). Germline CDR1 MNHNY, CDR2 SVGAGI (reference sequence). This CDR3 has 15 amino acids. V lost 0 bases and J lost 6, with 12 bases in between.

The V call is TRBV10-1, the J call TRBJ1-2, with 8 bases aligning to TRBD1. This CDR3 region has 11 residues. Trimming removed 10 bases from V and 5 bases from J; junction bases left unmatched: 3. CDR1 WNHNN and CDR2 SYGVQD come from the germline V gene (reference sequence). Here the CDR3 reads CAIDRGYGYTF. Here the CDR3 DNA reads TGCGCCATAGACAGGGGATATGGCTACACCTTC.

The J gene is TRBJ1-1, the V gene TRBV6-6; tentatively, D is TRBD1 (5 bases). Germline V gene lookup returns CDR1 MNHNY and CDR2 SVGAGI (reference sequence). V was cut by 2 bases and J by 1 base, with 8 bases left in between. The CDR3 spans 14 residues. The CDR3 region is CASSYGQGNTEAFF. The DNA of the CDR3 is TGTGCCAGCAGTTACGGGCAGGGGAACACTGAAGCTTTCTTT.

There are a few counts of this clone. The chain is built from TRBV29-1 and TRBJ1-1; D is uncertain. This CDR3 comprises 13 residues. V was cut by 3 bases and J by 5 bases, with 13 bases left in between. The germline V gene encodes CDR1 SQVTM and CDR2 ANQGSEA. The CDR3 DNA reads TGCAGCGTTGAGTTGGTGCAGAGGACTGAAGCTTTCTTT. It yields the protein CSVELVQRTEAFF.

In DNA form, the CDR3 reads TGTGCCAGCAGCTTAGGGCCGACGGTCAGGACTGAAGCTTTCTTT. Translation: CASSLGPTVRTEAFF. The chain joins TRBV11-2 to TRBJ1-1; D unclear. The length of the CDR3 is 15 residues. The ends were cut back, 1 base at V and 5 bases at J, with 14 bases in the middle. Germline-derived CDR1 and CDR2 are SGHAT and FQNNGV.

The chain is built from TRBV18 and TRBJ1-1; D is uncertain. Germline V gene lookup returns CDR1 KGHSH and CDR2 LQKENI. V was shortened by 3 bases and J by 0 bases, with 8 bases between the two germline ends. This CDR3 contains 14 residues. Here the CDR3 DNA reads TGTGCCAGCTCACCTCAGGCCATGAACACTGAAGCTTTCTTT. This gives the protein CASSPQAMNTEAFF.

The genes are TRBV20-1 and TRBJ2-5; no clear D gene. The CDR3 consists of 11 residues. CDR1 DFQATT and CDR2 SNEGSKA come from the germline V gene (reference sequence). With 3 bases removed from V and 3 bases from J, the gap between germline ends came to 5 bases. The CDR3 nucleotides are TGCAGTGCTAGTCGGGAAGAGACCCAGTACTTC. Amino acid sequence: CSASREETQYF.

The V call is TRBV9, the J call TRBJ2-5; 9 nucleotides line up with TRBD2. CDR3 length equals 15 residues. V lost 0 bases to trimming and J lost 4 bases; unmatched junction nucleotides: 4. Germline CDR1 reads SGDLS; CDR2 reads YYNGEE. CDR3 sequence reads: CASSVGGGAAETQYF. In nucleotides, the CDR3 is TGTGCCAGCAGCGTAGGCGGGGGGGCCGCAGAGACCCAGTACTTC.

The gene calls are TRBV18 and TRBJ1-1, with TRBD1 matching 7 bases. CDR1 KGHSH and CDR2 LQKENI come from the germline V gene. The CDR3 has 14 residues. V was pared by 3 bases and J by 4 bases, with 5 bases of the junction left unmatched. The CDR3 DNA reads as TGTGCCAGCTCACCGACAGGGCGGAGCACTGAAGCTTTCTTT. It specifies CASSPTGRSTEAFF.

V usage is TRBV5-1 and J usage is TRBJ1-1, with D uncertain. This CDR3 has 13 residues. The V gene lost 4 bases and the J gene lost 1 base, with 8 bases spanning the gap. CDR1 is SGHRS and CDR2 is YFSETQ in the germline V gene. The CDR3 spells CASSMGENTEAFF. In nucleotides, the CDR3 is TGCGCCAGCAGCATGGGAGAGAACACTGAAGCTTTCTTT.

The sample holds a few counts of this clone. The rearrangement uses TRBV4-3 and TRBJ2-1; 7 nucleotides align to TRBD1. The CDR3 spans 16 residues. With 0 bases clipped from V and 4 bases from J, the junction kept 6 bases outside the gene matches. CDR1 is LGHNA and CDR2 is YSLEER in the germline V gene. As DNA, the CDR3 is TGCGCCAGCAGCCAAGATCATAGGGGGCCATACAATGAGCAGTTCTTC. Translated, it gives CASSQDHRGPYNEQFF.